Included here is one T cell receptor beta chain sequence, with context. Source study methods: Estimates of nucleated cell counts were drawn from the amplification of reference gene primers. Produced via immunoSEQ multiplex PCR; TCRdb's table is partial and in-frame only. D and trimming come from the DNA, and the V and J calls and clone size come from that table. This sample has over 200,000 clones, with roughly 80% found just once. This specimen belongs to a study of blood T cell repertoires in COVID-19. At the level of the study: Sample material is recorded as cDNA or gDNA derived from T cells, B-cell-depleted T cells, or PBMCs.

Those enrolled, adults aged about 18 to 89 years, came from about 24 US areas. Researchers sorted participants into cohorts using their self-reported clinical history. Germline assignment: CDR1 LNHDA and CDR2 SQIVND (reference sequence). The CDR3 loop spans 14 amino acids. J gave up 8 bases and V 4 bases, and 5 bases lay outside the gene matches. The chain has TRBV19 and TRBJ2-1; 10 bases are shared with TRBD1. Source material: PBMCs or T cells enriched from blood (not recorded which). This TCR was recovered from a man aged 55 to 69 who had recovered from COVID-19. The CDR3 DNA reads as TGTGCCAGTAGTAGGACAGGGGGACTGGATGAGCAGTTCTTC. Translating it yields CASSRTGGLDEQFF.